This T cell receptor beta chain was found in a study of beta chain features in type 1 diabetes. Study-level points and caveats: The question left open here concerned HLA type influencing TCRB rearrangement. TCRB CDR3 length was moderately but significantly reduced in all four CD4+ subsets of Type 1 diabetes patients.

Remarks on this clone: Its target is not known.

The entirety of the isolated RNA underwent reverse transcription, so expressed TCRB transcripts were sequenced. Assay used: immunoSEQ multiplex PCR; TCRdb lists only in-frame clones, some missing. The sample carries roughly 150,000 clones, around 63% recorded once. The ends were cut back, 0 bases at V and 6 bases at J, with 9 bases in the middle. Germline CDR1 and CDR2: LNHNV and YYDKDF (reference sequence). This CDR3 spans 14 amino acids. This chain links TRBV15 with TRBJ2-4; D remains ambiguous. The receptor comes from a man in his thirties or forties with type 1 diabetes. The specimen sequenced was naive CD4+ T cells from blood. The CDR3, as DNA: TGTGCCACCAGCAGAGATTTGGCGGCAAACATTCAGTACTTC. This encodes CATSRDLAANIQYF.